Listed here are 24 T cell receptor beta chains from one sample, sequenced in a study of cytomegalovirus exposure and HLA in healthy donors (TCRdb year 2017). The library was built by means of the immunoSEQ multiplex PCR assay. TCRdb took over this immuneACCESS table, retaining in-frame rearrangements with V and J assigned. Such tables are incomplete; in checked studies, under half of the missing clones stem from an unresolved V gene, and the remainder is unexplained. Present in this sample are roughly 250,000 clones, 90% of which were seen just once. The leading ten clones occupy 0.35% to 0.4% of the sample. The sample consisted of PBMCs. These receptors all stem from a woman younger than 35 in good health and CMV-seronegative.

The chain links TRBV11-3 to TRBJ2-7; 8 bases fit TRBD2. Germline CDR1 is SGHNT and CDR2 is YENEEA. The CDR3 covers 15 residues. The J segment lost 2 bases and the V segment lost 5 bases, leaving 8 bases of the junction unmatched. DNA of the CDR3: TGTGCCAGCAGCCTAACCGGGGGGGAACCCTACGAGCAGTACTTC. Its protein product is CASSLTGGEPYEQYF.

This chain uses TRBV19 with TRBJ2-1; TRBD1 agrees at 8 bases. The CDR3 is 15 residues long. Looked up from germline, CDR1 is LNHDA and CDR2 is SQIVND (reference sequence). The V segment lost 5 bases and the J segment 8 bases; nucleotides outside the gene matches: 11. The CDR3: CASSSPGQVVHEQFF. As DNA, the CDR3 is TGTGCCAGTAGTTCCCCGGGACAGGTCGTACATGAGCAGTTCTTC.

The chain couples TRBV2 to TRBJ2-7, with 9 bases fitting TRBD2. Germline trimming cut 4 bases from V and 0 bases from J; bases unmatched to any gene: 7. This CDR3 is built from 16 residues. CDR1 is SNHLY, CDR2 FYNNEI, per germline. The CDR3 nucleotides are TGTGCCAGCAGTGTAGGACTAGCGCCGAGCTCCTACGAGCAGTACGTC. Amino acid sequence: CASSVGLAPSSYEQYV.

The rearrangement links TRBV28 to TRBJ2-7, with a weak D call TRBD1 (6 bases). V was clipped by 4 bases and J by 2 bases, with 9 bases between them. Germline CDR1 MDHEN, CDR2 SYDVKM. The CDR3 sequence is 13 residues long. The CDR3 DNA is TGTGCCAGCAGTTCCAGGGGAACCTACGAGCAGTACGTC. It encodes CASSSRGTYEQYV.

J is TRBJ2-3 and V is TRBV18; no reliable D call. The V gene's germline CDR1 is KGHSH and CDR2 LQKENI. The CDR3 has 12 amino acids. Trimming removed 3 bases at V and 6 bases at J, with 7 bases between. The CDR3 protein is CASSPYEDTQYF. As DNA, the CDR3 is TGTGCCAGCTCACCTTACGAGGATACGCAGTATTTT.

The rearrangement uses TRBV6-1 and TRBJ1-6; no clear D gene. Trimming removed 3 bases from V and 11 bases from J, with 11 bases in between. CDR1 and CDR2 (germline): MNHNS, SASEGT. This CDR3 has 13 amino acids. In nucleotides, the CDR3 is TGTGCCAGCAGTGAGACTACCGGACCACCCCTCCACTTT. Translation gives CASSETTGPPLHF.

This chain joins TRBV28 and TRBJ2-7; possibly TRBD2 for D (6 bases). V lost 1 base and J lost 3, with 13 bases in between. The CDR3 is 15 residues long. CDR1 MDHEN and CDR2 SYDVKM come from the germline V gene. In DNA, the CDR3 is TGTGCCAGCAGTTTATTTGGGGGGTCCCACTACGAGCAGTACTTC. Translation gives CASSLFGGSHYEQYF.

The chain links TRBV4-3 to TRBJ1-1, with unresolved D. The germline CDR1 and CDR2 sequences are LGHNA and YSLEER. The V gene lost 0 bases and the J gene lost 8 bases, with 16 bases spanning the gap. The CDR3 is 15 residues long. In DNA form, the CDR3 reads TGCGCCAGCAGCCAAGAAATCTATCAGGCGGGAGAAGCTTTCTTT. It encodes CASSQEIYQAGEAFF.

This clone came up once. This chain uses TRBV7-8 with TRBJ1-2, with TRBD1 identical over 7 bases. The germline V gene has CDR1 SGHVS and CDR2 FQNEAQ. CDR3 length equals 14 residues. Losses at the gene ends were 5 bases for V and 5 bases for J; bases not matched to a gene: 8. CDR3 in amino acids: CASSPDRAGYGYTF. CDR3 nucleotides: TGTGCCAGCAGCCCTGACAGGGCGGGGTATGGCTACACCTTC.

The chain is built from TRBV4-1 and TRBJ2-7, with TRBD2 as a possible D gene (5 bases). CDR3 length: 18 residues. Trimming pared 2 bases from V and 3 bases from J, leaving 23 bases between. Germline CDR1 reads MGHRA; CDR2 reads YSYEKL. CDR3 nucleotides: TGCGCCAGCAGCCAACCCTCCGGGATCGGAACGGCCGACTACGAGCAGTACTTC. It specifies CASSQPSGIGTADYEQYF.

The chain employs TRBV6-4 and TRBJ1-6, with 8 bases that match TRBD1. V was pared by 6 bases and J by 8 bases, with 6 bases of the junction left unmatched. This CDR3 has 14 residues. From germline, CDR1 is MRHNA and CDR2 SNTAGT. The CDR3 here is CASRPQGAHSPLHF. CDR3 DNA: TGTGCCAGCAGGCCTCAGGGGGCCCATTCACCCCTCCACTTT.

CDR3 DNA sequence: TGTGCCAGCAGCTTTATGACTTCTTTCAACGCGTTGCAGGGGGATGGCTACACCTTC. It specifies CASSFMTSFNALQGDGYTF. V and J are TRBV7-9 and TRBJ1-2, with TRBD1 matching 7 bases. Germline lookup yields CDR1 SEHNR and CDR2 FQNEAQ (reference sequence). The CDR3 totals 19 residues. The ends lost 3 bases at V and 6 bases at J; junction bases unmatched: 22.

J is TRBJ2-1 and V is TRBV12-2; the DNA was not used to check the table's D call, TRBD1. TRBV12-2 is designated a pseudogene. The CDR3 is 17 residues long. CDR3 nucleotide sequence: TGTGCAAGTCGCTCCGACCGGGTCACAGGGGACTTCAATGAGCAGTTCTTC. It codes for CASRSDRVTGDFNEQFF.

The rearrangement uses TRBV6-1 and TRBJ2-2, with TRBD2 matching over 14 bases. The CDR3 consists of 18 residues. CDR1 MNHNS and CDR2 SASEGT come from the germline V gene. J lost 1 base, V lost 4 bases, and 5 bases had no gene match. The CDR3 DNA sequence: TGTGCCAGCAGTGCCGGGACTAGCGGGGGATTGAACACCGGGGAGCTGTTTTTT. Protein sequence: CASSAGTSGGLNTGELFF.

The CDR3 sequence: CATSRDRGVYNEQFF. CDR3 nucleotides: TGTGCCACCAGCAGGGACAGGGGCGTTTACAATGAGCAGTTCTTC. The J gene is TRBJ2-1, the V gene TRBV15; 9 nucleotides match TRBD1. This CDR3 is built from 15 residues. Germline trimming cut 3 bases from V and 4 bases from J; bases unmatched to any gene: 4. Germline assignment: CDR1 LNHNV and CDR2 YYDKDF (reference sequence).

In nucleotides, the CDR3 is TGTGCCAGCAGCCCAACTAGCGGGGCCTACAATGAGCAGTTCTTC. Residues: CASSPTSGAYNEQFF. The V gene is TRBV7-6, the J gene TRBJ2-1; 10 nucleotides agree with TRBD2. This CDR3 is built from 15 residues. V lost 5 bases, J lost 2 bases, and 3 bases stayed unmatched. Germline-derived CDR1 and CDR2 are SGHVS and FNYEAQ.

The gene calls are TRBV25-1 and TRBJ1-6; D is uncertain. From germline, CDR1 is MGHDK and CDR2 SYGVNS. The CDR3 spans 12 residues. V lost 2 bases to trimming and J lost 7 bases, with 3 bases between them. CDR3 nucleotides: TGTGCCAGCAGTGAACCAAATTCACCCCTCCACTTT. Its protein is CASSEPNSPLHF.

The chain combines TRBV13 with TRBJ2-5, with D possibly matching TRBD1 (5 bases). The CDR3 runs to 13 residues. Trimming cost V 7 bases and J 5 bases, with 14 bases left between them. Germline CDR1 PRHDT, CDR2 FYEKMQ (reference sequence). CDR3 sequence: CASMMQGGETQYF. The CDR3 nucleotides are TGTGCCAGCATGATGCAGGGTGGGGAGACCCAGTACTTC.

J is TRBJ1-3 and V is TRBV7-2; the D gene is possibly TRBD1 (6 bases). The germline V gene has CDR1 SGHTA and CDR2 FQGNSA. Trimming pared 6 bases from V and 0 bases from J, leaving 9 bases between. The CDR3 extends over 14 amino acids. CDR3 amino acids: CASSEQGSGNTIYF. For the CDR3, the DNA is TGTGCCAGCAGTGAACAGGGCTCTGGAAACACCATATATTTT.

CDR3 DNA: TGTGCCAGCAGCTTATTTGGACAGGGGACAGATACGCAGTATTTT. Encoded protein: CASSLFGQGTDTQYF. The chain couples TRBV7-9 to TRBJ2-3; 9 positions match TRBD1. The junction had 3 bases not matched to a gene; V was cut back by 2 bases and J by 3 bases. The germline CDR1 and CDR2 sequences are SEHNR and FQNEAQ (reference sequence). CDR3 length: 15 residues.

This chain uses TRBV27 with TRBJ2-4, with 7 nucleotides matching TRBD2. Germline CDR1 and CDR2: MNHEY and SMNVEV (reference sequence). The CDR3 consists of 13 residues. V lost 4 bases to trimming and J lost 7 bases; unmatched junction nucleotides: 4. Here the CDR3 reads CASSSGLGNIQYF. CDR3 DNA: TGTGCCAGCAGTTCTGGACTAGGTAACATTCAGTACTTC.

The J gene is TRBJ1-1, the V gene TRBV29-1, with no clear D. The germline V and J ends were trimmed by 7 bases and 1 base, with 7 bases remaining between them. Germline loops: CDR1 SQVTM, CDR2 ANQGSEA. The CDR3 has 11 amino acids. CDR3 loop: CSAYRNTEAFF. The CDR3 nucleotides read TGCAGCGCCTACAGGAACACTGAAGCTTTCTTT.

This rearrangement joins TRBV7-9 to TRBJ1-1; tentatively, D is TRBD1 (6 bases). From germline, CDR1 is SEHNR and CDR2 FQNEAQ (reference sequence). The ends were cut back, 8 bases at V and 6 bases at J, with 16 bases in the middle. This CDR3 has 13 amino acids. The CDR3 reads CASGQTEIPEAFF. The CDR3 DNA reads as TGTGCCAGCGGACAGACAGAAATCCCTGAAGCTTTCTTT.

This clone occurred a few times. V is TRBV10-2 and J is TRBJ1-6; no clear D. V was trimmed by 1 base and J by 0 bases, leaving 10 bases between them. From germline, CDR1 is WSHSY and CDR2 SAAADI. CDR3 length: 17 amino acids. CDR3 residues: CASSEFGGSSYNSPLHF. The CDR3 nucleotides are TGCGCCAGCAGTGAGTTTGGCGGGAGCTCCTATAATTCACCCCTCCACTTT.